The clone carrying this T cell receptor (beta chain) was recorded once. This specimen belongs to a study of shared clonotypes between healthy human individuals. The assay was immunoSEQ multiplex PCR, and TCRdb's table has in-frame clones only and misses some. Found here are about 1 million clones, about 75% of them singletons; the top ten hold 1.4%. The source of this sequence is a man between 18 and 29 years old in good health. Specimen: memory CD4+ T cells sorted from blood. Documented subset: CD45RA-negative fraction.

CDR3 nucleotides: TGTGCCAGTAGATGGACAGTAGATTCCGGGGAGCTGTTTTTT. This sequence encodes CASRWTVDSGELFF. This chain connects TRBV19 to TRBJ2-2; D possibly corresponds to TRBD1 (6 bases). Germline assignment: CDR1 LNHDA and CDR2 SQIVND (reference sequence). Trimming pared 6 bases from V and 6 bases from J, leaving 14 bases between. The CDR3 sequence is 14 residues long.